This TCR beta chain stems from a study of T cell repertoires in cytomegalovirus infection. Looking at the study overall: Public TCR beta signatures provided an indication of both CMV infection and a matching HLA type.

V lost 2 bases and J 0 bases, leaving 12 bases between the germline ends. The CDR3 is made up of 16 amino acids. Germline V CDR1 and CDR2: SGHRS, YFSETQ. Using its own MiXCR run on the reads, TCRdb lists one record per CDR3 protein. The sample contains 200,000 to 300,000 distinct CDR3 sequences, approximately 9.2% of which appear only once. At least ten counts were recorded for this clonotype. The chain joins TRBV5-1 to TRBJ2-1; maybe TRBD2 (6 bases). The source is a human donor in good health (CMV status not recorded). Some clones in this sample may be carry-over from other donors' samples. Sequencing was performed on PBMCs. CDR3 protein: CASSFPRDFSYNEQFF. DNA of the CDR3: TGCGCCAGCAGCTTCCCCAGGGACTTCTCCTACAATGAGCAGTTCTTC.